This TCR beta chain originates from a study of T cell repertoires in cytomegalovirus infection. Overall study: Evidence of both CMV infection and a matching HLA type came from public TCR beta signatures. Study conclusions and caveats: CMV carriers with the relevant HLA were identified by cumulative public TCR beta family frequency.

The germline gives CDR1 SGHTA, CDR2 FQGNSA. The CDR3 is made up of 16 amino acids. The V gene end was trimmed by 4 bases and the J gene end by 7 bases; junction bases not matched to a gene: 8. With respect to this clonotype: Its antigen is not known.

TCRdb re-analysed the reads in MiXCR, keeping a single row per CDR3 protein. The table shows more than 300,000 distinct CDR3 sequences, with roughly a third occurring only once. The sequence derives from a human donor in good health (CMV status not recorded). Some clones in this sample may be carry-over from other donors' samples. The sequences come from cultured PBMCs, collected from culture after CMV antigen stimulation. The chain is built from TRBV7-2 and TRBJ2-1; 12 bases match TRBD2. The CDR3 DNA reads TGTGCCAGCAGCTCGACTAGCGGGAGACAGTATAATGAGCAGTTCTTC. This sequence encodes CASSSTSGRQYNEQFF.